The present entry profiles one T cell receptor beta chain with its context. No antigen is known for it. The CDR3 consists of 14 residues. CDR1 MNHEY and CDR2 SVGAGI come from the germline V gene. Trimming took 0 bases from V and 7 from J, leaving 13 bases between them. The sample originates from a study of chemoradiotherapy in HPV16-positive cancers. Libraries were prepared by immunoSEQ multiplex PCR; TCRdb keeps only in-frame clonotypes and omits some of them. The sample contains some 2,000 clones, around 81% of which appear only once. Repertoires were sampled repeatedly during chemoradiotherapy. Findings and caveats of the study: During treatment, candidate HPV-specific clones and E7-related motifs expanded in tumor. For HPV16-positive patients, expanding HPV-responsive T cells associated with longer recurrence-free survival. The functional HPV-specific definition rests on just two HPV16-positive patients.

The material sequenced was tumor tissue, taken from a patient who underwent chemoradiotherapy. This receptor was taken from a human donor with HPV-associated anogenital cancer. The V call is TRBV6-5, the J call TRBJ2-7; D is undetermined. CDR3 loop: CASSYSITRREQYF. The CDR3 bases are TGTGCCAGCAGTTACTCGATAACTCGAAGGGAGCAGTACTTC.